These T cell receptor beta chains were read from a single sample in a study of tumor-infiltrating lymphocytes in localized non-small cell lung cancer. Clones were sequenced by immunoSEQ multiplex PCR, and TCRdb holds only the in-frame ones, with some missing. In the table there are approximately 15,000 clones, 75% of which are singletons. Sequencing was carried out using lung tumor tissue. The origin of the receptors is a human donor with non-small cell lung cancer. The conserved cysteine and the conserved F or W are not part of the CDR3 here.

j_call	v_call	cdr3_aa
TRBJ1-2	TRBV28	ASVRDNYGYT
TRBJ2-3	TRBV30	AWGPGGRGWTDTQY
TRBJ2-7	TRBV5-4	ASSLAGKVDEQY
TRBJ1-2	TRBV5-4	ASSFSRPDGYT
TRBJ2-3	TRBV28	ASSFATGLTDTQY
TRBJ2-7	TRBV2	ASTPPTGTGDSYEQY
TRBJ1-1	TRBV19	ASSLTGSTNTEAF
TRBJ2-3	TRBV5-1	ASSLGQTGVDTQY
TRBJ2-7	TRBV27	ASSLFRDSDEQY
TRBJ2-2	TRBV5-6	ASTPRRTSGNTGELF
TRBJ2-5	TRBV5-8	ASSFRGQGARETQY
TRBJ1-1	TRBV5-1	ASSLASMNTEAF
TRBJ2-5	TRBV19	ASSTYRGQQETQY
TRBJ2-1	TRBV5-6	ASILTSGRANEQF
TRBJ1-3	TRBV6-1	ASGRTDFSGNTIY
TRBJ2-2	TRBV11-2	ASSKVGELF
TRBJ2-7	TRBV28	ASSLYDRALYREQY
TRBJ1-4	TRBV5-1	ASSLGTSHEKLF
TRBJ2-7	TRBV5-1	ASSHRDRAPYEQY
TRBJ2-7	TRBV6-1	ASRGQLYEQY
TRBJ2-1	TRBV5-6	ASTRQGPYNEQF
TRBJ2-2	TRBV7-5	VRSDRLSGRAGELF
TRBJ1-4	TRBV27	ASSLGPPRKLF
TRBJ2-3	TRBV10-3	AISESRAGVADTQY
TRBJ1-1	TRBV6-5	ASSYERNTEAF
TRBJ2-2	TRBV7-8	ASSLASNTGELF
TRBJ1-4	TRBV6-1	ASSSVIAEKLF
TRBJ2-6	TRBV5-1	ASSLVLGPSSGANVLT
TRBJ1-5	TRBV19	ASSPLLGGNQPQH
TRBJ1-5	TRBV18	ASSKKIPPQPQH
TRBJ2-5	TRBV7-2	ASSLLPGSQETQY